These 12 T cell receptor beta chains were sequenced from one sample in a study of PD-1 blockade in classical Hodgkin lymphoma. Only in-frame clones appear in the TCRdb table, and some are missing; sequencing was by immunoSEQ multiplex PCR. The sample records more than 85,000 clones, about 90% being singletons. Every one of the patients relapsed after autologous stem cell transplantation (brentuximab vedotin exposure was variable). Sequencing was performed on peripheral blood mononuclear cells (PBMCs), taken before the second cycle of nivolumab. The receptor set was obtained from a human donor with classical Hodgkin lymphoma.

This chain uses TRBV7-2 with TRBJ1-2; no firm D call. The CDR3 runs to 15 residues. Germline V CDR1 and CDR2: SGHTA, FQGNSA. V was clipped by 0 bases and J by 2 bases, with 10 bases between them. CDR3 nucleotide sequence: TGTGCCAGCAGCTTAGCGACACCGAAAAACTATGGCTACACCTTC. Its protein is CASSLATPKNYGYTF. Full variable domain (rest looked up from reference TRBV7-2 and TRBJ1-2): GAGVSQSPSNKVTEKGKDVELRCDPISGHTALYWYRQSLGQGLEFLIYFQGNSAPDKSGLPSDRFSAERTGGSVSTLTIQRTQQEDSAVYLCASSLATPKNYGYTFGSGTRLTVV.

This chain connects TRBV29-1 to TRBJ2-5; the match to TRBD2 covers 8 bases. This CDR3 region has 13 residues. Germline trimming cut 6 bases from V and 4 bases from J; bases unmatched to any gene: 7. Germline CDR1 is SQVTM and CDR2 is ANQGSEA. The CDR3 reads CSVHGTRRETQYF. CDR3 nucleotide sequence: TGCAGCGTCCACGGGACTAGGCGAGAGACCCAGTACTTC.

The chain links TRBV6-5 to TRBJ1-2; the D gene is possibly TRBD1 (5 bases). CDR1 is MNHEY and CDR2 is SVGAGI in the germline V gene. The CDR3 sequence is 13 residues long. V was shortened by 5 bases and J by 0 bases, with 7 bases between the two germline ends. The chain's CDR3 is CASSGTANYGYTF. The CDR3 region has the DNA TGTGCCAGCAGTGGGACTGCTAACTATGGCTACACCTTC.

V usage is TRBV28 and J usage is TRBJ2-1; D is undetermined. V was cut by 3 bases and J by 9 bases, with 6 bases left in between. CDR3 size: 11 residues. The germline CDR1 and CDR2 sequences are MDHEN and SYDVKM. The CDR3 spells CASSFSTEQFF. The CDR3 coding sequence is TGTGCCAGCAGTTTCTCAACTGAGCAGTTCTTC.

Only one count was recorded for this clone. The chain's CDR3 is CASSQDRPSVGYEQYF. CDR3 DNA: TGCGCCAGCAGCCAAGACAGGCCCTCAGTGGGATACGAGCAGTACTTC. The chain recombines TRBV4-1 with TRBJ2-7; D uncertain. The CDR3 consists of 16 residues. CDR1 and CDR2 (germline): MGHRA, YSYEKL. V lost 0 bases and J 4 bases, leaving 16 bases between the germline ends.

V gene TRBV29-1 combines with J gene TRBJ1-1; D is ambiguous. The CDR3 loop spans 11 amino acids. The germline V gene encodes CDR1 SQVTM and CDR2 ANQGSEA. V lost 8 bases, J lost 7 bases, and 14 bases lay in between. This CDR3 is CSPLKRGEAFF. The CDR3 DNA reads TGCAGCCCCCTTAAGCGGGGTGAAGCTTTCTTT.

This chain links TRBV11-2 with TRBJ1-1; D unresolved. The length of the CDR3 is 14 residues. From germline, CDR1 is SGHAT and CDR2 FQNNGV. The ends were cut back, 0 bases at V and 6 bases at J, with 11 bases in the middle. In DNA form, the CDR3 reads TGTGCCAGCAGCTTAGATTTGGTGGTACCTGAAGCTTTCTTT. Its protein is CASSLDLVVPEAFF.

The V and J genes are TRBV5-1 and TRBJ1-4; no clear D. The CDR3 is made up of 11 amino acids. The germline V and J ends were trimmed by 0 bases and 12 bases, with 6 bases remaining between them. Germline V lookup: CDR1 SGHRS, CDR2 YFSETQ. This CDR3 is CASSLGPELFF. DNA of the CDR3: TGCGCCAGCAGCTTGGGGCCGGAACTGTTTTTT.

This chain's CDR3 is CASNGPNYNEQFF. The CDR3 coding sequence is TGTGCCAGCAACGGACCGAACTACAATGAGCAGTTCTTC. The chain carries TRBV28 and TRBJ2-1; no firm D call. The CDR3 contains 13 residues. Germline-derived CDR1 and CDR2 are MDHEN and SYDVKM. Between the trimmed V and J ends, which lost 7 bases and 3 bases, there was a span of 10 bases.

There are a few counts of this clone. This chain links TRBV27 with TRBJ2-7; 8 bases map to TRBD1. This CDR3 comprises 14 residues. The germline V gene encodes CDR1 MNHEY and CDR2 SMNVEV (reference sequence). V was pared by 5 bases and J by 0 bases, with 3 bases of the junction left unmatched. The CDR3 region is CASSQGAFSYEQYF. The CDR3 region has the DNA TGTGCCAGCAGTCAGGGGGCTTTCTCCTACGAGCAGTACTTC.

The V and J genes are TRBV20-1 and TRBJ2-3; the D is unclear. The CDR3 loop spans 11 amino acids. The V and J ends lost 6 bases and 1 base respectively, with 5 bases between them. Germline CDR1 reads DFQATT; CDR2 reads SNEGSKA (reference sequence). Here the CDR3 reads CSAPGTDTQYF. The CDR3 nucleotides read TGCAGTGCCCCCGGCACAGATACGCAGTATTTT.

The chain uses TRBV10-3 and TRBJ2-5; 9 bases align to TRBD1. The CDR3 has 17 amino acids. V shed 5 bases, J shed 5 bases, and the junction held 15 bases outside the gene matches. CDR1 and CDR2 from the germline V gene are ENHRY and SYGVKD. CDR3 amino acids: CAISTNWPGQGYETQYF. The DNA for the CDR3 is TGTGCCATCAGTACCAACTGGCCGGGACAGGGTTATGAGACCCAGTACTTC.